This T cell receptor beta chain was captured by sequencing in a study of CD8 T cells in Susac syndrome. Overall study results and limits: TCR sequencing and HLA analysis covered a relatively small number of individuals.

The length of the CDR3 is 12 residues. Germline CDR1 SGHDN, CDR2 FVKESK. V gave up 3 bases and J gave up 7 bases, with 9 bases separating them. The RNA, roughly 0.5 to 1 ug, was put through reverse transcription using random hexamers. Multiplex immunoSEQ PCR targeted 54 Vbeta and 13 Jbeta TCR beta segments. TCRdb reanalysed the immunoSEQ multiplex PCR reads using MiXCR and keeps one entry per CDR3 protein. The sample shows about 49,000 distinct CDR3 sequences, 80% to 95% of them seen only once. Controls were drawn from healthy donors and were matched for age and sex. TEMRA cells were enriched by FACS, and CD4+ and CD8+ T cells were negatively isolated. Turning to this clonotype: What it binds is not known.

This rearrangement joins TRBV14 to TRBJ2-5; D remains ambiguous. Material for sequencing was CD8+ T cells from PBMCs. The clonotype originates from a human donor in good health. CDR3: CASSHGWGTQYF. For the CDR3, the DNA is TGTGCCAGCAGCCACGGGTGGGGGACCCAGTACTTC. The entire variable domain, with the rest obtained from reference TRBV14 and TRBJ2-5, is as follows: EAGVTQFPSHSVIEKGQTVTLRCDPISGHDNLYWYRRVMGKEIKFLLHFVKESKQDESGMPNNRFLAERTGGTYSTLKVQPAELEDSGVYFCASSHGWGTQYFGPGTRLLVL.